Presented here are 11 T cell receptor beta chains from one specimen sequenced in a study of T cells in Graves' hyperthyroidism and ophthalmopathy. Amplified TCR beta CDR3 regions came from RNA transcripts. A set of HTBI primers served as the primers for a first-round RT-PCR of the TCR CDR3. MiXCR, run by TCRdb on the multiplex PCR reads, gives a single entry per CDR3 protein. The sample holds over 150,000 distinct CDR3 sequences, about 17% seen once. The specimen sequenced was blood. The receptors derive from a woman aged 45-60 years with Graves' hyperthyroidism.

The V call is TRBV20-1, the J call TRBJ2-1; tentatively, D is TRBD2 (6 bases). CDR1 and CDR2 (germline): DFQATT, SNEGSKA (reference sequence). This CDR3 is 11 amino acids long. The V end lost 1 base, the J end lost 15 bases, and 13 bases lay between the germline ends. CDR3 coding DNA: TGCAGTGCTAGAGTGGGCGGGGTTGGGTTCTTC. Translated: CSARVGGVGFF.

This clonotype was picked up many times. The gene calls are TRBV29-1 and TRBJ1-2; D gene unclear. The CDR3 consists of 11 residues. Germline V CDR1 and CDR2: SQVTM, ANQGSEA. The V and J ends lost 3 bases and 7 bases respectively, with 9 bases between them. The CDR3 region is CSVDKGGGYTF. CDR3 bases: TGCAGCGTTGATAAGGGTGGTGGCTACACCTTC.

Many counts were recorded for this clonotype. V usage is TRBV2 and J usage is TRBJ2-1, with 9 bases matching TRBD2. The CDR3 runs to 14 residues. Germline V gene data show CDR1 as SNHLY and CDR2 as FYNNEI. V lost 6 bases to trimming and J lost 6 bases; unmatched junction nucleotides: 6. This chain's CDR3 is CASRSSGAANEQFF. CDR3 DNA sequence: TGTGCCAGCAGATCTAGCGGGGCTGCCAATGAGCAGTTCTTC.

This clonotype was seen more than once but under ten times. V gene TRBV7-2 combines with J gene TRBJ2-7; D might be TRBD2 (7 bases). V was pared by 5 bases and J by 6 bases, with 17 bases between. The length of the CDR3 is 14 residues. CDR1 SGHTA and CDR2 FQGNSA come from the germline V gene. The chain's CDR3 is CASSRARRGGEQYF. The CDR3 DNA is TGTGCCAGCAGCCGCGCCCGGAGGGGGGGCGAGCAGTACTTC.

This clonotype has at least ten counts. The CDR3 spells CSVGRADGDTQYF. The CDR3 DNA follows: TGCAGCGTTGGTCGGGCCGATGGGGATACGCAGTATTTT. The rearrangement joins TRBV29-1 to TRBJ2-3; D unresolved. From germline, CDR1 is SQVTM and CDR2 ANQGSEA. The CDR3 contains 13 residues. V gave up 4 bases and J gave up 6 bases, with 14 bases separating them.

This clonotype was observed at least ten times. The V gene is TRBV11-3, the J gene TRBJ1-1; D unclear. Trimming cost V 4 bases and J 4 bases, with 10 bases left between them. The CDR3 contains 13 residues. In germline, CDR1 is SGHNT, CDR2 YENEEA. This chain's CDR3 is CASSSTVVTEAFF. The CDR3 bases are TGTGCCAGCAGCTCGACCGTGGTCACTGAAGCTTTCTTT.

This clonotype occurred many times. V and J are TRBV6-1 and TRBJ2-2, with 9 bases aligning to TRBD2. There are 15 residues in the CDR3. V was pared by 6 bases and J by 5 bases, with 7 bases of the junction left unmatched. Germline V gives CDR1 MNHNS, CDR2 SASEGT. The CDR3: CASRSGTSKTGELFF. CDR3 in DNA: TGTGCCAGCAGGTCCGGGACTAGCAAAACCGGGGAGCTGTTTTTT.

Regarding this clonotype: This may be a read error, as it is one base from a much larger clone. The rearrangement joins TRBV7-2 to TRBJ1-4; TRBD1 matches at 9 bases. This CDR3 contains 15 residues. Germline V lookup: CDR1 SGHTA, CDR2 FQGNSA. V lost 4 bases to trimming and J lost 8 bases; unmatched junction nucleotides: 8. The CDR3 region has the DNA TGTGCCAGCAGCTCTCAACAGGGGGCCGCGGAAAAACTGTTTTTT. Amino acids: CASSSQQGAAEKLFF.

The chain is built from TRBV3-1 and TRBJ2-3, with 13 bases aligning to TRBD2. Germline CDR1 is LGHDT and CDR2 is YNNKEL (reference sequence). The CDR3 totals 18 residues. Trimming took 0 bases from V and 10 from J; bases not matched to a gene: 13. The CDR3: CASSQDPGLAGIRSAQYF. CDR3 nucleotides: TGTGCCAGCAGCCAAGACCCGGGACTAGCGGGAATCAGGAGCGCGCAGTATTTT.

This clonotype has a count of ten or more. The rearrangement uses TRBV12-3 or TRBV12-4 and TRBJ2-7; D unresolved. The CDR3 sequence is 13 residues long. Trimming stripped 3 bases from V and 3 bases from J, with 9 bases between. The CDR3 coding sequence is TGTGCCAGCAGTTTTAGTTGGGACTACGAGCAGTACTTC. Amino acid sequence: CASSFSWDYEQYF.

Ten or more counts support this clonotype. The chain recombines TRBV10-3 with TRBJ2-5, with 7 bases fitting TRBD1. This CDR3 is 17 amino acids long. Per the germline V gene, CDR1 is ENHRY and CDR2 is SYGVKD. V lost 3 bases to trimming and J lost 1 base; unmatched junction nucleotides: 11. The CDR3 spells CAISDYARRQGQETQYF. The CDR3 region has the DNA TGTGCCATCAGTGACTACGCACGCCGACAGGGCCAAGAGACCCAGTACTTC.